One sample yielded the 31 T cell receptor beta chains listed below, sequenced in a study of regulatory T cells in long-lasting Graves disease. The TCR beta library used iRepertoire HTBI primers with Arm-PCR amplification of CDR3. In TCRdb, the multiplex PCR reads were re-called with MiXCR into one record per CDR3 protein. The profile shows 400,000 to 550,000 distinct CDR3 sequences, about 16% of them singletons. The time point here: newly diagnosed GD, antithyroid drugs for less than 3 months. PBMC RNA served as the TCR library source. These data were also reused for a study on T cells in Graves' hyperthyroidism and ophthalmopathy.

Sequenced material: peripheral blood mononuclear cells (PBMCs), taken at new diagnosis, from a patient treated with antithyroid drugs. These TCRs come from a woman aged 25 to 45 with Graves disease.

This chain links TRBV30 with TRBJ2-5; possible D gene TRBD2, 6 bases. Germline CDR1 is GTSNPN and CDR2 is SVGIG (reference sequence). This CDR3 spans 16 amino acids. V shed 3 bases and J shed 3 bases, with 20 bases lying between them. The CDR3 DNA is TGTGCCTGGAGGGCTTTCGGGCGCGGGGTAGAAGAGACCCAGTACTTC. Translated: CAWRAFGRGVEETQYF.

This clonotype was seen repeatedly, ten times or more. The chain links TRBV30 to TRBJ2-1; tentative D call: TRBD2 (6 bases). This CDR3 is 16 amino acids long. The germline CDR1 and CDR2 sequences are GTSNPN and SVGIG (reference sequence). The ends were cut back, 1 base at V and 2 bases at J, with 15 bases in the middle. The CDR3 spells CAWSGAGRVPYNEQFF. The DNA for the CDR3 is TGTGCCTGGAGTGGGGCGGGGCGGGTGCCCTACAATGAGCAGTTCTTC.

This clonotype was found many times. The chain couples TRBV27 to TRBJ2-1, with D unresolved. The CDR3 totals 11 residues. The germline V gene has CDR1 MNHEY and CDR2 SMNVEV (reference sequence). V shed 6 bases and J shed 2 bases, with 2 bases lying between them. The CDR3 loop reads CASRTYNEQFF. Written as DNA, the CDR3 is TGTGCCAGCAGAACCTACAATGAGCAGTTCTTC.

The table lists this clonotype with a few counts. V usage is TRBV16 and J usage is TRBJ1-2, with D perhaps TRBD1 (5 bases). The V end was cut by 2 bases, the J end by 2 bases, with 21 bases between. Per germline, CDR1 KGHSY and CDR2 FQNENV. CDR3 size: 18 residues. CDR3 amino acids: CASSQPPAVEGTNYGYTF. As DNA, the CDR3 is TGTGCCAGCAGCCAACCTCCGGCCGTGGAGGGGACGAACTATGGCTACACCTTC.

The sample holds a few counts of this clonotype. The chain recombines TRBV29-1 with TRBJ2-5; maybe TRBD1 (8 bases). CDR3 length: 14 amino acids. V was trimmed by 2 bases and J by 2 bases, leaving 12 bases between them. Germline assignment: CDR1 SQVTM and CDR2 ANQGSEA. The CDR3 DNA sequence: TGCAGCGTTGAAAAACAGGGGGGGCAAGAGACCCAGTACTTC. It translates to CSVEKQGGQETQYF.

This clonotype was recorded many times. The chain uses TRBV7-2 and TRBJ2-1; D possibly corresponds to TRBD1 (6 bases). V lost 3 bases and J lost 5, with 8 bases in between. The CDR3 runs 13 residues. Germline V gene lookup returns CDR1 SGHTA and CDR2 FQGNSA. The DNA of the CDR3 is TGTGCCAGCAGCTTCTACAGGGACAATGAGCAGTTCTTC. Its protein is CASSFYRDNEQFF.

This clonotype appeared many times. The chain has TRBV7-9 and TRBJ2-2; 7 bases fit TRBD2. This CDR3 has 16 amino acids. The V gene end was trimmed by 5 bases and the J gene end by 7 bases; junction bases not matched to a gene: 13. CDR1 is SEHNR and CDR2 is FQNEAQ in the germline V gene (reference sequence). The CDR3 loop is CASSAGPGRENGELFF. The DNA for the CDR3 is TGTGCCAGCAGCGCCGGGCCGGGGCGGGAGAACGGGGAGCTGTTTTTT.

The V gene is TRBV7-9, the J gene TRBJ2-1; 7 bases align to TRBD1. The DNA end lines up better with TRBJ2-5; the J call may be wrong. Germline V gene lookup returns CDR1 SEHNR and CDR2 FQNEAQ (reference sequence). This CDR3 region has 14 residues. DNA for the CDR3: TGTGCCAGCAGCTTATGGGACAGACAAGAGACCCAGTACTTC. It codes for CASSLWDRQETQYF.

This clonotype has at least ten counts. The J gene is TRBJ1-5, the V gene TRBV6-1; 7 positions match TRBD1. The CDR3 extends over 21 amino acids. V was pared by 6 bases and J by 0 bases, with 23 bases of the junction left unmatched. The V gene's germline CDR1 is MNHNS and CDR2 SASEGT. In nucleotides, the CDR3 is TGTGCCAGCAGGAACTTACAGGGGTTCTCGGCAGGGGGAGGTAGCAATCAGCCCCAGCATTTT. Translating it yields CASRNLQGFSAGGGSNQPQHF.

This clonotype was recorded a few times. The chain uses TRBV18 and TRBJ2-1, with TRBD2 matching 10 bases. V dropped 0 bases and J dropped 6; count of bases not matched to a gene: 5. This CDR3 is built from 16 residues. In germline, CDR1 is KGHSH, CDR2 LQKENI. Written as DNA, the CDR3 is TGTGCCAGCTCACCACCGTCTAGCGGGAGTATCAATGAGCAGTTCTTC. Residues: CASSPPSSGSINEQFF. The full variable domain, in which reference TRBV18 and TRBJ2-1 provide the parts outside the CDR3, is NAGVMQNPRHLVRRRGQEARLRCSPMKGHSHVYWYRQLPEEGLKFMVYLQKENIIDESGMPKERFSAEFPKEGPSILRIQQVVRGDSAAYFCASSPPSSGSINEQFFGPGTRLTVL.

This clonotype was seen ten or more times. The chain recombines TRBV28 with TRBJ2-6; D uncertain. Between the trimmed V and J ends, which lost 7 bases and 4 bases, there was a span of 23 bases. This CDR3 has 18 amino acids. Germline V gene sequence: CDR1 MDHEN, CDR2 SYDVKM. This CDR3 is CASNPTPLRGSGANVLTF. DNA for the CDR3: TGTGCCAGCAACCCCACGCCGCTTAGAGGTTCCGGGGCCAACGTCCTGACTTTC.

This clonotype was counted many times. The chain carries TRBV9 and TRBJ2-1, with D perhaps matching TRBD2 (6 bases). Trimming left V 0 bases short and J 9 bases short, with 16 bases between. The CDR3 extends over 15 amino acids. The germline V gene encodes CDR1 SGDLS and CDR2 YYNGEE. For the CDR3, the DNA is TGTGCCAGCAGCGTAGGAAGAACGGGAGCAGGTGAGCAGTTCTTC. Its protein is CASSVGRTGAGEQFF.

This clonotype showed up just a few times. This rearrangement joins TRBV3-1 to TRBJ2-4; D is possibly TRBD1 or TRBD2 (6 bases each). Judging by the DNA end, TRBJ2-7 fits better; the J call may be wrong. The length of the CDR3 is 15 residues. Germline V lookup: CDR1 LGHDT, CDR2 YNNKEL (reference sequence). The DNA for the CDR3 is TGTGCCAGCAGCCAAGATGGCGGGACACCTCGCGAGCAGTACTTC. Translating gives CASSQDGGTPREQYF.

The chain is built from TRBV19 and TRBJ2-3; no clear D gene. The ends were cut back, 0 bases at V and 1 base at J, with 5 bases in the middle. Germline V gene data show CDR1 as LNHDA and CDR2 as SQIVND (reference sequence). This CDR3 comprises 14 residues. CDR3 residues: CASSIELRTDTQYF. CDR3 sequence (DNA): TGTGCCAGTAGTATAGAACTCCGCACAGATACGCAGTATTTT.

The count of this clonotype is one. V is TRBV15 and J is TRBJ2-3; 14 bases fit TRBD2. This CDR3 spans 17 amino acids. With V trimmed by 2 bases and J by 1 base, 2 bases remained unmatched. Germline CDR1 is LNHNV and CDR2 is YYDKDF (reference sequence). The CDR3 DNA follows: TGTGCCACCAGCAGACCGGGACTAGCGGGAGGCACAGATACGCAGTATTTT. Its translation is CATSRPGLAGGTDTQYF.

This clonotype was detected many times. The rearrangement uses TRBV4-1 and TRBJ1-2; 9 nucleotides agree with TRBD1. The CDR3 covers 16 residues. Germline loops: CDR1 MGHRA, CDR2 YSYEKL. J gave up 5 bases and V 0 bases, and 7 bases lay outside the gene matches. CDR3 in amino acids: CASSQEGWDRDYGYTF. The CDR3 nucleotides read TGCGCCAGCAGCCAAGAGGGCTGGGACAGGGATTATGGCTACACCTTC.

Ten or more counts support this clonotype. CDR3 nucleotide sequence: TGTGCCAGCAGCTTCTCGGAGAACACTGAAGCTTTCTTT. Translation gives CASSFSENTEAFF. The rearrangement links TRBV7-3 to TRBJ1-1, with no clear D. This CDR3 is 13 amino acids long. Trimming stripped 3 bases from V and 1 base from J, with 6 bases between. In germline, CDR1 is SGHTA, CDR2 FQGTGA.

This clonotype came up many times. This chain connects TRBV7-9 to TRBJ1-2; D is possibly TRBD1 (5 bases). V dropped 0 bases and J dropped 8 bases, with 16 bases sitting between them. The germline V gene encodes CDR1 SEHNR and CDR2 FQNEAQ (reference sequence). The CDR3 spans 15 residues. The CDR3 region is CASSLAIPDSGGYTF. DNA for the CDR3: TGTGCCAGCAGCTTAGCAATACCCGACAGCGGGGGCTACACCTTC.

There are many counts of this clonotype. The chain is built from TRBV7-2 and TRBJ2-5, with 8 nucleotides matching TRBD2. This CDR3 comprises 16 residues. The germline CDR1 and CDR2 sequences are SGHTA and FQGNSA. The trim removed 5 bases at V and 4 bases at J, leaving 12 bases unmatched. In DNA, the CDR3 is TGTGCCAGCAGCCGAGGGAGGCGGGAGGAGTCAGAGACCCAGTACTTC. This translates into CASSRGRREESETQYF.

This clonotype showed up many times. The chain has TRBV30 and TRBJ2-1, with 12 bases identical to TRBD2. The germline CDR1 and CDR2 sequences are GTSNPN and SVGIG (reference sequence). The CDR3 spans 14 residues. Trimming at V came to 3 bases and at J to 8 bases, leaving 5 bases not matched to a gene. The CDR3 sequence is CAWRSTSGSYEQFF. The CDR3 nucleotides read TGTGCCTGGAGGTCGACTAGCGGGAGCTATGAGCAGTTCTTC.

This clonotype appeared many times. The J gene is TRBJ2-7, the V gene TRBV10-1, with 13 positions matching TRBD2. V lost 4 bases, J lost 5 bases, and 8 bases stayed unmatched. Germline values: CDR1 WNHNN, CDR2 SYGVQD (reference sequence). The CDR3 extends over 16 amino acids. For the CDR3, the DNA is TGCGCCAGCAGTGCCGGACTAGCGGGAGTTGTGGACGAGCAGTACTTC. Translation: CASSAGLAGVVDEQYF.

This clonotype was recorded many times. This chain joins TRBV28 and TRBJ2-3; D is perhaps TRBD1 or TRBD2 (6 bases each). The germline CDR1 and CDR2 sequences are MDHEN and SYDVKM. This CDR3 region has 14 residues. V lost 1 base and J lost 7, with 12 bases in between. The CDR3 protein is CASSLSWGANTQYF. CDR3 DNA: TGTGCCAGCAGTTTATCATGGGGGGCGAATACGCAGTATTTT. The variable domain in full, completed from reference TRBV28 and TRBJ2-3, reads DVKVTQSSRYLVKRTGEKVFLECVQDMDHENMFWYRQDPGLGLRLIYFSYDVKMKEKGDIPEGYSVSREKKERFSLILESASTNQTSMYLCASSLSWGANTQYFGPGTRLTVL.

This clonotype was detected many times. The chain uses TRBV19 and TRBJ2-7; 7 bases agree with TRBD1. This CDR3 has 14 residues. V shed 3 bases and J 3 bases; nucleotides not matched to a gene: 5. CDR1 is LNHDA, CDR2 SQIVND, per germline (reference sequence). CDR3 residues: CASSIRGTDYEQYF. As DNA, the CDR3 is TGTGCCAGTAGTATTCGTGGGACAGACTACGAGCAGTACTTC.

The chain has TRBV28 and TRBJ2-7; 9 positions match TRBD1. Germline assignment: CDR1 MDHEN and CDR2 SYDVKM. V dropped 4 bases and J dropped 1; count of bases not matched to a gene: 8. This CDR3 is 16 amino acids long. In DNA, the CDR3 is TGTGCCAGCAGTTCTCCCCCCGGGACAGGGTCCTACGAGCAGTACTTC. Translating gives CASSSPPGTGSYEQYF.

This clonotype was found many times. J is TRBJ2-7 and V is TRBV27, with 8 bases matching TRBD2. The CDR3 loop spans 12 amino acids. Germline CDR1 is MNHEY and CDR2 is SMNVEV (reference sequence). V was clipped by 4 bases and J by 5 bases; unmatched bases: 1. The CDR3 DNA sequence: TGTGCCAGCAGTTCGGGGGGGAACGAGCAGTACTTC. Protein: CASSSGGNEQYF.

CDR3 sequence reads: CASSLSQGRLNIQYF. CDR3 bases: TGTGCCAGCAGCTTATCACAGGGACGTCTTAACATTCAGTACTTC. The chain recombines TRBV7-2 with TRBJ2-4; the D gene is possibly TRBD1 (6 bases). Germline V gives CDR1 SGHTA, CDR2 FQGNSA. Trimming stripped 2 bases from V and 7 bases from J, with 15 bases between. The CDR3 spans 15 residues.

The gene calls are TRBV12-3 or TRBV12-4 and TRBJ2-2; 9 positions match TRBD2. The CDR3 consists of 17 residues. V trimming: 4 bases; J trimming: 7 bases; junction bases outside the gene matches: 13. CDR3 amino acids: CASSSSVSGRSIGELFF. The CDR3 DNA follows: TGTGCCAGCAGTTCCTCCGTGAGCGGGAGGTCGATCGGGGAGCTGTTTTTT.

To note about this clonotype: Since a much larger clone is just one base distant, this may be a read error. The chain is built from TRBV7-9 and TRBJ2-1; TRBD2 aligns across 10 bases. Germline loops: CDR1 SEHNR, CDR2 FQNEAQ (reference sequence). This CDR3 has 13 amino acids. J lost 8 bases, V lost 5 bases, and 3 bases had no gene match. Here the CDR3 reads CASSPGLAYEQFF. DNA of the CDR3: TGTGCCAGCAGCCCGGGACTAGCGTATGAGCAGTTCTTC.

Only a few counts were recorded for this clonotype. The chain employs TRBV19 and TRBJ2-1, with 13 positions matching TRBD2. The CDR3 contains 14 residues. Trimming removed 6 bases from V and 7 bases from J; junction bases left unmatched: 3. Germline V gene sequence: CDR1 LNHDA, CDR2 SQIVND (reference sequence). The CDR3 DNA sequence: TGTGCCAGTAGGTCGACTAGCGGGAGGAATGAGCAGTTCTTC. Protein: CASRSTSGRNEQFF.

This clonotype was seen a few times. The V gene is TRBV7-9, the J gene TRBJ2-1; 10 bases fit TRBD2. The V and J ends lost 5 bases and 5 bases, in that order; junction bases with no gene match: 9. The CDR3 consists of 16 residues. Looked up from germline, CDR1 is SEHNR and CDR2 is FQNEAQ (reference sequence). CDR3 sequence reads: CASSAEVLAGNNEQFF. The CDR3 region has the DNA TGTGCCAGCAGCGCAGAGGTACTAGCGGGGAACAATGAGCAGTTCTTC.

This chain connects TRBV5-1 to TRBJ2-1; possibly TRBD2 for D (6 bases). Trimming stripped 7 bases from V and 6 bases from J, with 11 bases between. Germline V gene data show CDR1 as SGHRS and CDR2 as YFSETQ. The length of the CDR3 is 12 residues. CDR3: CASRGVRNEQFF. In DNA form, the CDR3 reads TGCGCCAGCCGCGGGGTCCGCAATGAGCAGTTCTTC.